The clone carrying this TCR beta chain was recorded only once. Patients were ruled out by autoimmune disease history or systemic immunosuppression. The protocol was immunoSEQ multiplex PCR, while the TCRdb copy is restricted to in-frame clones and leaves out a portion. The data contain approximately 70,000 clones, about 85% of them singletons. Germline trimming cut 0 bases from V and 8 bases from J; bases unmatched to any gene: 4. Germline V lookup: CDR1 KGHSH, CDR2 LQKENI. The CDR3 contains 14 residues. The record originates from a study of OX40 agonist ivuxolimab in advanced cancers. Study-wide context: Dose-escalation patients suffered from hepatocellular carcinoma, melanoma, renal cell or head and neck cancer. There were three patients with partial responses, one having hepatocellular carcinoma and two cutaneous melanoma.

The receptor was isolated from an adult with an advanced solid tumor such as melanoma, head and neck, liver or kidney cancer. The chain joins TRBV18 to TRBJ2-7; 10 bases align to TRBD2. The material was CD4+ or CD8+ T cells sorted from blood, obtained in a trial of the OX40 agonist ivuxolimab. CDR3 DNA: TGTGCCAGCTCACCACCGGGACTAGCGCTGCAGCAGTACTTC. This sequence encodes CASSPPGLALQQYF.